The 8 T cell receptor beta chains below come from one sample, sequenced in a study of blood T cell repertoires in COVID-19. Here immunoSEQ multiplex PCR was the method, and the copy in TCRdb shows in-frame clones only, minus some. The sample includes 300,000 to 350,000 clones, approximately 88% of them seen just once. Input material: peripheral blood. The receptors originated from a man aged 30 to 45 with COVID-19, enrolled during active disease.

This rearrangement joins TRBV5-1 to TRBJ2-1; 12 bases are a match to TRBD2. Germline V gene data show CDR1 as SGHRS and CDR2 as YFSETQ. Trimming removed 2 bases from V and 8 bases from J; junction bases left unmatched: 11. This CDR3 has 17 residues. The CDR3 region has the DNA TGCGCCAGCAGCTTAAAACTAGCGGGAGGAAATGGGGATGAGCAGTTCTTC. Its translation is CASSLKLAGGNGDEQFF.

This clone was recorded a few times. This chain uses TRBV6-5 with TRBJ2-7; a weak D match, TRBD2 (6 bases). Trimming left V 6 bases short and J 1 base short, with 16 bases between. Germline V gives CDR1 MNHEY, CDR2 SVGAGI. The CDR3 spans 15 residues. As DNA, the CDR3 is TGTGCCAGCAGAGGGTACGGGAGCTCTTCCTACGAGCAGTACTTC. Its protein is CASRGYGSSSYEQYF.

The chain joins TRBV19 to TRBJ2-1; D is perhaps TRBD1 (6 bases). The germline CDR1 and CDR2 sequences are LNHDA and SQIVND (reference sequence). CDR3 length equals 16 residues. V was shortened by 6 bases and J by 4 bases, with 19 bases between the two germline ends. The CDR3 DNA is TGTGCCAGTAGCTTACCGGGACACGGAGTTTACAATGAGCAGTTCTTC. Its protein product is CASSLPGHGVYNEQFF.

The rearrangement uses TRBV5-4 and TRBJ1-2; perhaps TRBD1 as D (5 bases). CDR1 and CDR2 (germline): SGHNT, YYREEE (reference sequence). Trimming removed 2 bases from V and 6 bases from J, with 11 bases in between. This CDR3 is 13 amino acids long. CDR3 DNA sequence: TGTGCCAGCAGCTTCGGGGGGAGCGATGGCTACACCTTC. As protein: CASSFGGSDGYTF.

CDR3 nucleotides: TGTGCCAGCAGCCCTGGGACTAGCCCCACAGATACGCAGTATTTT. As protein: CASSPGTSPTDTQYF. This chain links TRBV5-5 with TRBJ2-3, with 9 nucleotides matching TRBD2. The CDR3 extends over 15 amino acids. The V and J ends lost 4 bases and 2 bases, in that order; junction bases with no gene match: 5. CDR1 and CDR2 from the germline V gene are SGHKS and YYEKEE (reference sequence). Based on the CDR3 plus reference TRBV5-5 and TRBJ2-3, the full variable domain is DAGVTQSPTHLIKTRGQQVTLRCSPISGHKSVSWYQQVLGQGPQFIFQYYEKEERGRGNFPDRFSARQFPNYSSELNVNALLLGDSALYLCASSPGTSPTDTQYFGPGTRLTVL.

The gene calls are TRBV5-1 and TRBJ2-5; 7 bases agree with TRBD1. This CDR3 has 14 amino acids. Germline V gene sequence: CDR1 SGHRS, CDR2 YFSETQ. V lost 2 bases and J lost 6; bases outside the gene matches: 7. Here the CDR3 DNA reads TGCGCCAGCAGCTTCGACAGGGCTGGTCAGACCCAGTACTTC. This sequence encodes CASSFDRAGQTQYF.

The gene calls are TRBV7-9 and TRBJ2-7; D possibly corresponds to TRBD2 (5 bases). Germline CDR1 is SEHNR and CDR2 is FQNEAQ (reference sequence). This CDR3 has 16 amino acids. V lost 4 bases and J lost 3, with 19 bases in between. The CDR3 DNA is TGTGCCAGCAGCTCCCTAGGAGCGGCGAACTACTACGAGCAGTACTTC. This translates into CASSSLGAANYYEQYF.

V and J are TRBV24-1 and TRBJ1-2, with 11 bases identical to TRBD1. Germline V CDR1 and CDR2: KGHDR, SFDVKD. Trimming removed 7 bases from V and 5 bases from J; junction bases left unmatched: 5. This CDR3 is 14 amino acids long. The CDR3 nucleotides are TGTGCCACCAGCCCGGGACAGGGGGTATATGGCTACACCTTC. Its protein product is CATSPGQGVYGYTF.